This T cell receptor (beta chain) was sequenced for a study of CD8 T cells in ankylosing spondylitis. Concerning this clonotype itself: The antigen remains unidentified.

Broader study findings: Blood from ankylosing spondylitis patients appeared to carry a characteristic roughly eight-variant TCR beta motif. Significantly higher representation of disease-linked clones was reported for matched ankylosing spondylitis synovial fluid.

Scientists made TCR beta libraries using quantitative 5'-RACE with molecular barcodes. TCRdb ran MiXCR on the 5' RACE reads and lists one entry per CDR3 protein. Among about 840,000 distinct CDR3 sequences, 10% to 15% were seen once, and the ten largest hold around 0.51%. The CDR3 totals 15 residues. V was trimmed by 7 bases and J by 0 bases, leaving 16 bases between them. Germline CDR1 and CDR2: MNHEY and SVGAGI. The TCR sequence derives from a male donor with ankylosing spondylitis. Sequencing was done on a sample of blood, either unsorted or a sorted T cell fraction (not recorded which). V and J are TRBV6-5 and TRBJ2-7; possibly TRBD1 for D (7 bases). CDR3 bases: TGTGCCAGCACTTTACCGGGGGACAGCTCCTACGAGCAGTACTTC. Translated: CASTLPGDSSYEQYF.